The 10 T cell receptor beta chains in this list originate from one sample, sequenced in a study of T cells expressing NK-cell markers. TCRdb reprocessed the 5' RACE reads, keeping one entry per CDR3 protein, no DNA. The sample includes about 380,000 distinct CDR3 sequences. The sample was blood T cells: a sorted CD56 or NKG2C T cell subset, CD4+ or CD8+ T cells, or bulk PBMC T cells (not recorded which). The receptors were sampled from a man aged 18 to 69 in good health.

This chain joins TRBV3-1 and TRBJ2-7; the D call from TCRdb, TRBD1, cannot be confirmed without DNA. The germline gives CDR1 LGHDT, CDR2 YNNKEL (reference sequence). The CDR3 totals 16 residues. The CDR3 region is CASSQERPQGPERQYF.

The chain employs TRBV5-1 and TRBJ2-5; TCRdb's assignment of TRBD1 cannot be checked, as there is no DNA. CDR3 length: 14 residues. CDR1 is SGHRS and CDR2 is YFSETQ in the germline V gene. This CDR3 is CASSLGDRAWDQYF.

V is TRBV5-1 and J is TRBJ2-1; lacking DNA, the TRBD2 call made by TCRdb goes unchecked. This CDR3 contains 19 residues. The germline V gene has CDR1 SGHRS and CDR2 YFSETQ. The chain's CDR3 is CASSLMSGLAGSSYNEQFF.

This rearrangement joins TRBV6-1 to TRBJ1-1; no DNA is available, so the TRBD1 call from TCRdb remains unchecked. The CDR3 is 17 residues long. Germline V gene data show CDR1 as MNHNS and CDR2 as SASEGT. CDR3 region: CASSEAGRGTLVTEAFF.

The chain joins TRBV2 to TRBJ1-2. The CDR3 is 14 amino acids. Germline CDR1 and CDR2: SNHLY and FYNNEI. CDR3 region: CASTSRPDLYGYTF.

V is TRBV6-1 and J is TRBJ2-3; TCRdb's D call, TRBD1, is unchecked because there is no DNA. The CDR3 is made up of 16 amino acids. The germline V gene encodes CDR1 MNHNS and CDR2 SASEGT. CDR3 amino acids: CASSEFTGVSTDTQYF.

The chain joins TRBV7-2 to TRBJ1-1; TCRdb indicates TRBD1, and absent DNA this call remains unverified. CDR1 is SGHTA and CDR2 is FQGNSA in the germline V gene. The CDR3 runs 14 residues. This chain's CDR3 is CASSTNRGRTEAFF.

The rearrangement uses TRBV30 and TRBJ1-2; the D call from TCRdb, TRBD1, cannot be confirmed without DNA. CDR1 is GTSNPN, CDR2 SVGIG, per germline (reference sequence). CDR3 length: 13 residues. The CDR3: CARGYRENYGYTF.

The V call is TRBV29-1, the J call TRBJ2-3; with no DNA, the TCRdb D assignment of TRBD1 cannot be verified. The CDR3 totals 15 residues. Germline V lookup: CDR1 SQVTM, CDR2 ANQGSEA. The CDR3 loop is CSVDQAGALRDTQYF.

V usage is TRBV7-9 and J usage is TRBJ2-3; the TRBD1 assignment by TCRdb is unverifiable without DNA. Germline V lookup: CDR1 SEHNR, CDR2 FQNEAQ (reference sequence). CDR3 size: 16 residues. CDR3 loop: CASSSRGRGHTDTQYF.